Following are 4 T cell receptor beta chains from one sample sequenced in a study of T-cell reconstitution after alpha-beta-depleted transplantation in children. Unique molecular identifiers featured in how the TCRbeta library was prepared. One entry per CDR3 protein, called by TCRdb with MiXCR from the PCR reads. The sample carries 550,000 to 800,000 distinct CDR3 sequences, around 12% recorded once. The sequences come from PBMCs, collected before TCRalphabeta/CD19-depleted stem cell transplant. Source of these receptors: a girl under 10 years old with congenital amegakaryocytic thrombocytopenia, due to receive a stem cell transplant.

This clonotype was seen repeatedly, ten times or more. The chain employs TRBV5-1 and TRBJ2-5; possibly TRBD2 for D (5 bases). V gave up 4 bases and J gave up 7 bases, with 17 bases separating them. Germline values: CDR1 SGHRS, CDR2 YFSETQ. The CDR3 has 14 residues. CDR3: CASSAGLLPGTQYF. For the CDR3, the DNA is TGCGCCAGCAGCGCCGGACTCCTCCCAGGGACCCAGTACTTC.

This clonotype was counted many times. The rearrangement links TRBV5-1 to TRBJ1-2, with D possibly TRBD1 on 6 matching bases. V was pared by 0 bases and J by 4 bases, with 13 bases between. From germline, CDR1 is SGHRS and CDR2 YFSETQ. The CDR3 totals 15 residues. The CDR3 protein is CASSLDGQSPYGYTF. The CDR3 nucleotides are TGCGCCAGCAGCTTGGACGGACAGTCTCCCTATGGCTACACCTTC.

Here the CDR3 DNA reads TGTGCCAGCAGCCCCCCGTTATGGGGGGGCAATCAGCCCCAGCATTTT. Amino acids: CASSPPLWGGNQPQHF. The chain recombines TRBV7-9 with TRBJ1-5; maybe TRBD1 (5 bases). The V gene lost 5 bases and the J gene lost 2 bases, with 16 bases spanning the gap. The CDR3 totals 16 residues. CDR1 SEHNR and CDR2 FQNEAQ come from the germline V gene (reference sequence).

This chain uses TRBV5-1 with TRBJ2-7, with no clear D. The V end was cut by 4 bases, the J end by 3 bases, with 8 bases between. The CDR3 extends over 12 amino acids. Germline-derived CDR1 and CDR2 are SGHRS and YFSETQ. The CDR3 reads CASSGTHYEQYF. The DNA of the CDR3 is TGCGCCAGCAGCGGAACCCACTACGAGCAGTACTTC.